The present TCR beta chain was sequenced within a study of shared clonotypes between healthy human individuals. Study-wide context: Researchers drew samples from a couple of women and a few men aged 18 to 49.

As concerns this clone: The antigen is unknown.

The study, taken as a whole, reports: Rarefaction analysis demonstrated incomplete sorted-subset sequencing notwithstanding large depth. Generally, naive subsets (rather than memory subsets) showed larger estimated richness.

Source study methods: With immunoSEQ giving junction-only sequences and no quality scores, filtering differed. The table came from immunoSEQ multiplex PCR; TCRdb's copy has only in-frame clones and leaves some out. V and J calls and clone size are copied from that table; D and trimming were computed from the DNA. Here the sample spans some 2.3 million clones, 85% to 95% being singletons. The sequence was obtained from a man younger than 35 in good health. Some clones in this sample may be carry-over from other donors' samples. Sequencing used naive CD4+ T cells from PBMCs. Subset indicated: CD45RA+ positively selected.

The CDR3 DNA reads as TGTGCCAGCAGCTTACAGGATTACGAGCAGTACTTC. Protein sequence: CASSLQDYEQYF. The chain combines TRBV7-9 with TRBJ2-7; D remains unclear. The length of the CDR3 is 12 residues. CDR1 is SEHNR, CDR2 FQNEAQ, per germline (reference sequence). Trimming stripped 2 bases from V and 4 bases from J, with 6 bases between.